Below are 24 T cell receptor beta chains sequenced from a single sample in a study of blood T cell repertoires in COVID-19. Produced via immunoSEQ multiplex PCR; TCRdb's table is partial and in-frame only. The sample carries about 230,000 clones, over 80% recorded once. The sample consisted of peripheral blood. These receptors originate from a man between 40 and 49 years old with acute or convalescent COVID-19.

J is TRBJ1-5 and V is TRBV6-2 or TRBV6-3; unclear D gene. Germline CDR1 is MNHEY and CDR2 is SVGEGT. The CDR3 loop spans 14 amino acids. The ends were cut back, 3 bases at V and 0 bases at J, with 6 bases in the middle. The chain's CDR3 is CASSYDNSNQPQHF. CDR3 coding DNA: TGTGCCAGCAGTTATGACAATAGCAATCAGCCCCAGCATTTT.

The CDR3 DNA sequence: TGTGCCACCAGGGGGGGACAGTGCTCTGGAAACACCATATATTTT. Protein: CATRGGQCSGNTIYF. The chain is built from TRBV24-1 and TRBJ1-3; 7 positions agree with TRBD1. The germline V gene has CDR1 KGHDR and CDR2 SFDVKD. V gave up 7 bases and J gave up 0 bases; unmatched junction bases: 5. This CDR3 comprises 15 residues.

V is TRBV18 and J is TRBJ2-1, with 7 positions matching TRBD2. V lost 3 bases and J lost 6; bases outside the gene matches: 2. The CDR3 has 13 amino acids. CDR1 KGHSH and CDR2 LQKENI come from the germline V gene. This CDR3 reads CASSPGLLNEQFF. DNA of the CDR3: TGTGCCAGCTCACCGGGACTACTCAATGAGCAGTTCTTC.

The chain is built from TRBV4-2 and TRBJ2-6; a weak D match, TRBD2 (5 bases). The germline V and J ends were trimmed by 1 base and 3 bases, with 7 bases remaining between them. In germline, CDR1 is LGHNA, CDR2 YNFKEQ. This CDR3 spans 15 amino acids. The CDR3 nucleotides are TGTGCCAGCAGCCAAGGAGGGAGTGGGGCCAACGTCCTGACTTTC. This codes for CASSQGGSGANVLTF.

The rearrangement uses TRBV29-1 and TRBJ2-2; D perhaps matches TRBD1 (5 bases). The germline V gene encodes CDR1 SQVTM and CDR2 ANQGSEA. The CDR3 extends over 14 amino acids. The V end was cut by 8 bases, the J end by 3 bases, with 16 bases between. CDR3 protein: CSTDSEFDTGELFF. The CDR3 DNA follows: TGCAGCACTGACAGCGAGTTCGACACCGGGGAGCTGTTTTTT.

The V gene is TRBV27, the J gene TRBJ2-1, with 7 bases lining up with TRBD2. The CDR3 is made up of 16 amino acids. CDR1 and CDR2 (germline): MNHEY, SMNVEV (reference sequence). J gave up 6 bases and V 1 base, and 9 bases lay outside the gene matches. CDR3 DNA sequence: TGTGCCAGCAGTTTATTTCGCGGGAGCGGGATCAATGAGCAGTTCTTC. This sequence encodes CASSLFRGSGINEQFF.

The chain recombines TRBV7-6 with TRBJ1-3; 8 bases are a match to TRBD1. V lost 1 base and J lost 0; bases outside the gene matches: 2. The CDR3 loop spans 16 amino acids. The germline gives CDR1 SGHVS, CDR2 FNYEAQ. CDR3 in amino acids: CASSLGQGNSGNTIYF. Here the CDR3 DNA reads TGTGCCAGCAGCTTAGGACAGGGGAACTCTGGAAACACCATATATTTT.

V usage is TRBV7-6 and J usage is TRBJ1-1; tentative D call: TRBD1 (6 bases). The CDR3 has 16 amino acids. V was trimmed by 4 bases and J by 3 bases, leaving 18 bases between them. Germline V gene sequence: CDR1 SGHVS, CDR2 FNYEAQ. The CDR3 protein is CASSSPPGHQYTEAFF. In DNA form, the CDR3 reads TGTGCCAGCAGCTCGCCGCCGGGACACCAATACACTGAAGCTTTCTTT.

The DNA for the CDR3 is TGCGCCAGCAGCCAAGAGGTGGGGGCCACAGATACGCAGTATTTT. Translated: CASSQEVGATDTQYF. This sequence joins TRBV4-1 and TRBJ2-3; D possibly corresponds to TRBD1 (6 bases). This CDR3 spans 15 amino acids. Germline CDR1 and CDR2: MGHRA and YSYEKL. Trimming stripped 0 bases from V and 2 bases from J, with 9 bases between.

The CDR3 region is CASSLDPGRDTQYF. CDR3 nucleotide sequence: TGTGCCAGCAGCTTAGATCCGGGTCGGGATACGCAGTATTTT. The rearrangement uses TRBV11-2 and TRBJ2-3; unclear D gene. CDR1 is SGHAT, CDR2 FQNNGV, per germline. The CDR3 is 14 amino acids. The V end was cut by 0 bases, the J end by 6 bases, with 10 bases between. The variable domain in full, completed from reference TRBV11-2 and TRBJ2-3, reads EAGVAQSPRYKIIEKRQSVAFWCNPISGHATLYWYQQILGQGPKLLIQFQNNGVVDDSQLPKDRFSAERLKGVDSTLKIQPAKLEDSAVYLCASSLDPGRDTQYFGPGTRLTVL.

V usage is TRBV30 and J usage is TRBJ1-5; the D gene is possibly TRBD1 (5 bases). Between the trimmed V and J ends, which lost 3 bases and 10 bases, there was a span of 19 bases. Germline-derived CDR1 and CDR2 are GTSNPN and SVGIG (reference sequence). The CDR3 is made up of 14 amino acids. The CDR3 spells CAWSKGTGGYPQHF. In nucleotides, the CDR3 is TGTGCCTGGAGCAAGGGGACTGGGGGGTACCCCCAGCATTTT.

The V call is TRBV2, the J call TRBJ2-3; a possible D gene is TRBD1 (6 bases). V gave up 5 bases and J gave up 0 bases, with 12 bases separating them. CDR3 length: 15 amino acids. Germline lookup yields CDR1 SNHLY and CDR2 FYNNEI. The CDR3 is CASSRDTVSTDTQYF. The DNA of the CDR3 is TGTGCCAGCAGTAGGGACACTGTTAGCACAGATACGCAGTATTTT.

The chain couples TRBV6-5 to TRBJ2-7, with 11 bases matching TRBD2. CDR3 length equals 14 residues. V lost 6 bases to trimming and J lost 5 bases; unmatched junction nucleotides: 6. Germline CDR1 reads MNHEY; CDR2 reads SVGAGI. The CDR3 sequence: CASRPTSGRNEQYF. CDR3 sequence (DNA): TGTGCCAGCAGGCCTACTAGCGGGAGAAACGAGCAGTACTTC.

This clone is a singleton in its sample. The rearrangement links TRBV6-5 to TRBJ1-5; 10 nucleotides line up with TRBD1. Germline CDR1 MNHEY, CDR2 SVGAGI. This CDR3 has 15 residues. J gave up 3 bases and V 4 bases, and 3 bases lay outside the gene matches. DNA of the CDR3: TGTGCCAGCAGTTCGGGGACAGGGGTCAATCAGCCCCAGCATTTT. Translating gives CASSSGTGVNQPQHF.

V and J are TRBV7-3 and TRBJ2-2; a weak D match, TRBD2 (5 bases). With 3 bases removed from V and 5 bases from J, the gap between germline ends came to 7 bases. CDR3 length: 13 residues. Germline CDR1 is SGHTA and CDR2 is FQGTGA. The CDR3 coding sequence is TGTGCCAGCAGCTTGGGCGGGACCGGGGAGCTGTTTTTT. Translated, it gives CASSLGGTGELFF. Based on the CDR3 plus reference TRBV7-3 and TRBJ2-2, the full variable domain is GAGVSQTPSNKVTEKGKYVELRCDPISGHTALYWYRQSLGQGPEFLIYFQGTGAADDSGLPNDRFFAVRPEGSVSTLKIQRTERGDSAVYLCASSLGGTGELFFGEGSRLTVL.

The V call is TRBV15, the J call TRBJ1-4, with D hard to call. Germline loops: CDR1 LNHNV, CDR2 YYDKDF (reference sequence). The CDR3 has 14 residues. Trimming shortened V by 3 bases and J by 8 bases, and 13 bases separated the two germline ends. The CDR3 DNA reads TGTGCCACCAGCAGCCGGGTTGGCGGGGAAAAACTGTTTTTT. Amino acid sequence: CATSSRVGGEKLFF.

The V gene is TRBV19, the J gene TRBJ2-3; 11 bases fit TRBD2. Germline trimming cut 5 bases from V and 4 bases from J; bases unmatched to any gene: 8. Per the germline V gene, CDR1 is LNHDA and CDR2 is SQIVND (reference sequence). This CDR3 contains 16 residues. CDR3 bases: TGTGCCAGTAGTCAAGAGACTAGCGGGAACGCAGATACGCAGTATTTT. Protein product: CASSQETSGNADTQYF.

The chain recombines TRBV6-5 with TRBJ1-1; D remains unclear. The germline V gene encodes CDR1 MNHEY and CDR2 SVGAGI. Trimming shortened V by 6 bases and J by 4 bases, and 18 bases separated the two germline ends. The CDR3 sequence is 15 residues long. The CDR3 DNA sequence: TGTGCCAGCAGCCCCGGACCAGCCCGGGGCACTGAAGCTTTCTTT. As protein: CASSPGPARGTEAFF.

The V gene is TRBV7-9, the J gene TRBJ2-2, with 11 bases aligning to TRBD1. There are 15 residues in the CDR3. The V gene's germline CDR1 is SEHNR and CDR2 FQNEAQ (reference sequence). V lost 6 bases to trimming and J lost 4 bases; unmatched junction nucleotides: 4. CDR3 region: CASSPGTGGTGELFF. The CDR3 DNA is TGTGCCAGCAGTCCCGGGACAGGGGGCACCGGGGAGCTGTTTTTT.

Only one count was recorded for this clone. The rearrangement uses TRBV28 and TRBJ2-1, with TRBD2 identical over 8 bases. The J segment lost 1 base and the V segment lost 5 bases, leaving 7 bases of the junction unmatched. CDR1 and CDR2 (germline): MDHEN, SYDVKM. The CDR3 totals 16 residues. CDR3 region: CASSLLLAESYNEQFF. CDR3 DNA sequence: TGTGCCAGCAGTCTACTACTAGCGGAGTCCTACAATGAGCAGTTCTTC.

This chain uses TRBV9 with TRBJ2-1; D gene unclear. Germline values: CDR1 SGDLS, CDR2 YYNGEE. V was pared by 0 bases and J by 5 bases, with 12 bases between. There are 15 residues in the CDR3. The CDR3 reads CASSVAPTIDNEQFF. Written as DNA, the CDR3 is TGTGCCAGCAGCGTAGCTCCCACTATCGACAATGAGCAGTTCTTC.

This clone has only a few counts. The chain couples TRBV30 to TRBJ1-4; D uncertain. The CDR3 extends over 15 amino acids. Germline V gene sequence: CDR1 GTSNPN, CDR2 SVGIG (reference sequence). The V gene lost 4 bases and the J gene lost 2 bases, with 14 bases spanning the gap. CDR3 protein: CAWKSGRVTNEKLFF. As DNA, the CDR3 is TGTGCCTGGAAATCCGGGAGGGTTACTAATGAAAAACTGTTTTTT. The whole variable domain, remainder taken from reference TRBV30 and TRBJ1-4, is SQTIHQWPATLVQPVGSPLSLECTVEGTSNPNLYWYRQAAGRGLQLLFYSVGIGQISSEVPQNLSASRPQDRQFILSSKKLLLSDSGFYLCAWKSGRVTNEKLFFGSGTQLSVL.

The chain is built from TRBV28 and TRBJ1-4; the match to TRBD1 covers 12 bases. CDR3 length: 15 amino acids. V trimming: 8 bases; J trimming: 8 bases; junction bases outside the gene matches: 9. Germline assignment: CDR1 MDHEN and CDR2 SYDVKM. The CDR3 region has the DNA TGTGCCAGCTGGGACAGGGGGCGCGTAGGGGAAAAACTGTTTTTT. It translates to CASWDRGRVGEKLFF.

The chain has TRBV7-2 and TRBJ2-1; 9 bases map to TRBD2. Trimming at V came to 2 bases and at J to 9 bases, leaving 5 bases not matched to a gene. Germline V gives CDR1 SGHTA, CDR2 FQGNSA. This CDR3 has 14 amino acids. The CDR3 sequence is CASSLRLAGSEQFF. CDR3 in DNA: TGTGCCAGCAGCTTAAGGCTAGCGGGATCTGAGCAGTTCTTC.